The next 6 T cell receptor beta chains were all read from a single sample in a study of Ad26.COV2.S vaccination and SARS-CoV-2 variants. Specified treatment: some 20 received Ad26.COV2.S at low or high dose, single or two shots; about 5 received placebo; per-sample allocation not given. Samples came from day 63 after the first vaccine or placebo injection. Generated by immunoSEQ multiplex PCR, the TCRdb table keeps only in-frame clones and is missing some. The profile covers about 350,000 clones, with 85% appearing a single time and less than 4% taken by the ten largest. The sequencing here drew on peripheral blood, taken in a trial of Ad26.COV2.S vaccine versus placebo. These receptors all come from a person aged 18-65 years who received the Ad26.COV2.S COVID-19 vaccine or a placebo.

The V and J genes are TRBV10-3 and TRBJ1-1; a weak D match, TRBD1 (6 bases). Looked up from germline, CDR1 is ENHRY and CDR2 is SYGVKD. The CDR3 is 15 residues long. Trimming removed 5 bases at V and 4 bases at J, with 17 bases between. Here the CDR3 reads CAISSLGGGGTEAFF. For the CDR3, the DNA is TGTGCCATCAGTTCCCTAGGGGGGGGTGGCACTGAAGCTTTCTTT.

This rearrangement joins TRBV29-1 to TRBJ2-7, with a tentative D call TRBD2 (6 bases). The germline V gene encodes CDR1 SQVTM and CDR2 ANQGSEA. The CDR3 is 13 residues long. Trimming removed 6 bases at V and 0 bases at J, with 12 bases between. CDR3 sequence reads: CSVGGYSSYEQYF. The CDR3 region has the DNA TGCAGCGTGGGAGGATACAGCTCCTACGAGCAGTACTTC.

This clone is a singleton in its sample. The genes are TRBV6-4 and TRBJ2-3; D gene unclear. V lost 0 bases and J lost 2, with 3 bases in between. The CDR3 length is 13 residues. Germline V gene lookup returns CDR1 MRHNA and CDR2 SNTAGT. CDR3 nucleotide sequence: TGTGCCAGCAGTGACTCTGACACAGATACGCAGTATTTT. Amino acid sequence: CASSDSDTDTQYF.

This rearrangement joins TRBV7-9 to TRBJ2-5; D possibly corresponds to TRBD1 (5 bases). The germline V gene has CDR1 SEHNR and CDR2 FQNEAQ (reference sequence). The length of the CDR3 is 13 residues. V lost 5 bases, J lost 5 bases, and 12 bases lay in between. The CDR3: CASSPSGLETQYF. The CDR3 DNA reads as TGTGCCAGCAGCCCCTCAGGGCTCGAGACCCAGTACTTC.

The V gene is TRBV12-5, the J gene TRBJ2-5; the D gene is possibly TRBD2 (6 bases). V was cut by 6 bases and J by 0 bases, with 14 bases left in between. The germline gives CDR1 LGHNT, CDR2 FRNRAP. The CDR3 is made up of 15 amino acids. CDR3 loop: CASGPVAEYQETQYF. The CDR3 DNA follows: TGTGCTAGTGGCCCTGTAGCGGAGTACCAAGAGACCCAGTACTTC.

This chain connects TRBV19 to TRBJ1-1, with D perhaps TRBD1 (5 bases). This CDR3 is built from 15 residues. Germline V gives CDR1 LNHDA, CDR2 SQIVND (reference sequence). The V and J ends lost 10 bases and 4 bases respectively, with 22 bases between them. CDR3 bases: TGTGCCACTCAGACCGCGGTGGGGGTTAGCACTGAAGCTTTCTTT. This sequence encodes CATQTAVGVSTEAFF.